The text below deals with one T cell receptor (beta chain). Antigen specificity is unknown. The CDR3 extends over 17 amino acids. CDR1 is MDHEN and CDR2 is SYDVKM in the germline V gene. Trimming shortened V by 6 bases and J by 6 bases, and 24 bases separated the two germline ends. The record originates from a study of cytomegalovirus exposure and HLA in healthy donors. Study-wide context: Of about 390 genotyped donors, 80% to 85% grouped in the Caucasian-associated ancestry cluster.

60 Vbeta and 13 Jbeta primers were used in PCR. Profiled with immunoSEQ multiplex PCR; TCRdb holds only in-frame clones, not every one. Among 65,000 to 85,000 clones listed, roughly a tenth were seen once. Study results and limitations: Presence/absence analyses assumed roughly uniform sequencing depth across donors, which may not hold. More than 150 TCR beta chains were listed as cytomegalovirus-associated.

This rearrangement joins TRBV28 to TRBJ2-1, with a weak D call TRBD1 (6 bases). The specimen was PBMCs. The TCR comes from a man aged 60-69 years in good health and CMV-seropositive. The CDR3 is CASSMRRGRGESNEQFF. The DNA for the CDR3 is TGTGCCAGCAGCATGCGAAGGGGCAGGGGCGAGTCCAATGAGCAGTTCTTC. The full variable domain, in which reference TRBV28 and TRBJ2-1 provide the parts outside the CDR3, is DVKVTQSSRYLVKRTGEKVFLECVQDMDHENMFWYRQDPGLGLRLIYFSYDVKMKEKGDIPEGYSVSREKKERFSLILESASTNQTSMYLCASSMRRGRGESNEQFFGPGTRLTVL.